A few counts support the clone carrying this TCR beta chain. Original data processing: Nucleated cell counts were estimated from reference gene primer amplification. Data came from immunoSEQ multiplex PCR; TCRdb stores just in-frame clones and leaves some out. V and J calls and clone size are copied from that table; D and trimming were computed from the DNA. Seen here are roughly 130,000 clones, around three quarters observed once, and the top ten hold approximately 16%. The CDR3 length is 14 residues. Germline CDR1 and CDR2: MNHEY and SVGAGI. V was clipped by 5 bases and J by 5 bases; unmatched bases: 7. The record originates from a study of blood T cell repertoires in COVID-19. Study-level background: Sites in the United States, Italy and Spain provided acute and convalescent COVID-19 samples.

Input material: peripheral blood. The origin of this receptor is a man aged 50 to 59 with acute or convalescent COVID-19. The rearrangement joins TRBV6-5 to TRBJ1-1, with TRBD1 identical over 8 bases. Here the CDR3 reads CASSTPTGGTEAFF. The DNA for the CDR3 is TGTGCCAGCAGTACCCCCACAGGGGGTACTGAAGCTTTCTTT.